Listed below are T cell receptor beta chains from one sample, sequenced in a study of T cells after yellow fever vaccination. Using its own MiXCR run on the 5' RACE reads, TCRdb lists one record per CDR3 protein. This table holds 450,000 to 550,000 distinct CDR3 sequences, less than 25% found once. The sample was PBMCs, taken approximately 22 days after the first yellow fever vaccination. Receptors were obtained from a man younger than 35 who received the YFV17D yellow fever vaccine. Both conserved end residues are part of each CDR3. The D gene is left open where the match is weak. Only some rows state a clone size, as once, few, many or a class for expanded clones.

>.|TRBV12-3/TRBV12-4|TRBJ1-5|few
CASSFSRVGNQPQHF
TGTGCCAGCAGTTTTTCGAGGGTAGGCAATCAGCCCCAGCATTTT
>.|TRBV28|TRBJ2-5|few
CATSGDGSLQETQYF
TGTGCCACCTCCGGCGACGGATCCCTACAAGAGACCCAGTACTTC
>TRBD1|TRBV19|TRBJ1-6|few
CASSISSGQNSPLHF
TGTGCCAGTAGTATTTCATCGGGACAGAATTCACCCCTCCACTTT
>.|TRBV6-1|TRBJ2-5|.
CASRRPRPPTQYF
TGTGCCAGCAGGAGACCGCGTCCCCCGACCCAGTACTTC
>.|TRBV5-1|TRBJ2-5|.
CASSFAGAEETQYF
TGCGCCAGCAGCTTCGCCGGGGCGGAAGAGACCCAGTACTTC
>TRBD1|TRBV29-1|TRBJ1-2|few
CSVEPGTGVRGYTF
TGCAGCGTTGAACCCGGGACAGGGGTCCGTGGCTACACCTTC
>TRBD2|TRBV5-4|TRBJ2-3|many
CASSPSGVRTDTQYF
TGTGCCAGCAGTCCTAGCGGGGTGCGCACAGATACGCAGTATTTT
>TRBD1|TRBV9|TRBJ2-1|.
CASSNRGYNEQFF
TGTGCCAGCAGCAACAGGGGTTACAATGAGCAGTTCTTC
>.|TRBV7-3|TRBJ2-3|.
CASSRTDTDTQYF
TGTGCCAGCAGTCGAACGGACACAGATACGCAGTATTTT
>.|TRBV7-2|TRBJ2-3|few
CASSLNSGPDMQYF
TGTGCCAGCAGCTTAAACAGCGGACCAGATATGCAGTATTTT
>.|TRBV3-1|TRBJ2-7|few
CASSQGWGYEQYF
TGTGCCAGTAGCCAAGGGTGGGGCTACGAGCAGTACTTC
>TRBD2|TRBV20-1|TRBJ2-3|few
CSARDFSGLATDTQYF
TGCAGTGCTAGAGATTTTTCGGGACTAGCGACAGATACGCAGTATTTT
>TRBD1|TRBV7-2|TRBJ1-5|.
CASTNPGGGQPQHF
TGTGCCAGCACCAACCCAGGGGGCGGTCAGCCCCAGCATTTT
>.|TRBV28|TRBJ1-5|.
CASSLGGRPPQHF
TGTGCCAGCAGTTTGGGGGGGAGGCCTCCCCAGCATTTT
>.|TRBV20-1|TRBJ2-7|once
CSATRTRDEQYF
TGCAGTGCAACACGGACACGGGACGAGCAGTACTTC
>.|TRBV15|TRBJ2-2|few
CATSQGTGELFF
TGTGCCACCAGTCAGGGCACCGGGGAGCTGTTTTTT
>.|TRBV7-2|TRBJ1-5|.
CASSPQGSQPQHF
TGTGCCAGCAGCCCGCAGGGAAGTCAGCCCCAGCATTTT
>.|TRBV3-1|TRBJ2-1|.
CASSLLVSSYNEQFF
TGTGCCAGCAGCCTACTCGTAAGCTCCTACAATGAGCAGTTCTTC
>TRBD2|TRBV7-9|TRBJ2-1|.
CASRPFARGSDEQFF
TGTGCCAGCAGGCCTTTTGCGCGGGGGAGCGATGAGCAGTTCTTC
>.|TRBV20-1|TRBJ1-5|.
CSARASGDQPQHF
TGCAGTGCTAGAGCGTCAGGGGATCAGCCCCAGCATTTT
>.|TRBV16|TRBJ1-4|.
CASSQTGGEKLFF
TGTGCCAGCAGCCAGACGGGCGGAGAAAAACTGTTTTTT
>TRBD1|TRBV7-7|TRBJ2-2|.
CASSWDRGPTGELFF
TGTGCTAGCAGCTGGGACAGGGGACCCACCGGGGAGCTGTTTTTT
>.|TRBV30|TRBJ2-5|.
CAWRTYQETQYF
TGTGCCTGGAGAACGTACCAAGAGACCCAGTACTTC
>.|TRBV5-1|TRBJ1-4|.
CASSLVGRARRVNKLFF
TGCGCCAGCAGCTTGGTGGGCAGGGCGAGGAGAGTGAACAAACTGTTTTTT